Below are 7 T cell receptor beta chains sequenced from a single sample in a study of blood T cell repertoires in COVID-19. Data came from immunoSEQ multiplex PCR; TCRdb stores just in-frame clones and leaves some out. The data contain some 200,000 clones, 85% to 90% of them singletons. The sample taken for sequencing was peripheral blood. All receptors derive from a woman of 80 years or more in a cohort sampled during active or convalescent COVID-19.

The V call is TRBV6-5, the J call TRBJ1-2; possible D gene TRBD1, 5 bases. Germline values: CDR1 MNHEY, CDR2 SVGAGI. V lost 7 bases and J lost 7, with 22 bases in between. This CDR3 has 15 amino acids. The CDR3 spells CASTFSGKGWGGYTF. The CDR3 nucleotides read TGTGCCAGCACTTTTTCAGGGAAGGGGTGGGGTGGCTACACCTTC.

The genes are TRBV11-2 and TRBJ1-2, with D possibly matching TRBD1 (6 bases). V was shortened by 4 bases and J by 5 bases, with 14 bases between the two germline ends. The CDR3 has 14 amino acids. Germline CDR1 SGHAT, CDR2 FQNNGV. As DNA, the CDR3 is TGTGCCAGCAGCTCAGGGGTAATGGGGTATGGCTACACCTTC. It translates to CASSSGVMGYGYTF.

The gene calls are TRBV6-2 or TRBV6-3 and TRBJ2-5, with D possibly being TRBD2 (6 bases). The CDR3 loop spans 16 amino acids. V gave up 6 bases and J gave up 5 bases, with 22 bases separating them. CDR1 is MNHEY, CDR2 SVGEGT, per germline. The CDR3 nucleotides are TGTGCCAGCAGCCGAGCAACTAGCCTTGGCGGTGAGACCCAGTACTTC. This translates into CASSRATSLGGETQYF.

The chain recombines TRBV21-1 with TRBJ2-7; the table names TRBD2, a call not compared with the DNA. TRBV21-1 counts as a pseudogene. CDR3 length: 13 residues. For the CDR3, the DNA is TGTGCCAGCAGCAAAGGAATGGGGGGCGAGCAGTACTTC. Its translation is CASSKGMGGEQYF.

This sequence joins TRBV28 and TRBJ2-7; the D gene is possibly TRBD1 (6 bases). Looked up from germline, CDR1 is MDHEN and CDR2 is SYDVKM. This CDR3 is 15 amino acids long. Trimming shortened V by 3 bases and J by 0 bases, and 12 bases separated the two germline ends. The CDR3 DNA reads as TGTGCCAGCAGTTTGGACAGCCTCGACTCCTACGAGCAGTACTTC. This gives the protein CASSLDSLDSYEQYF.

This rearrangement joins TRBV7-6 to TRBJ1-1; maybe TRBD1 (6 bases). Germline V lookup: CDR1 SGHVS, CDR2 FNYEAQ. CDR3 length equals 17 residues. Trimming took 2 bases from V and 0 from J, leaving 16 bases between them. CDR3 loop: CASSLLGANQLNTEAFF. DNA of the CDR3: TGTGCCAGCAGCTTATTGGGGGCTAACCAGCTGAACACTGAAGCTTTCTTT.

This clone was recorded a few times. The chain combines TRBV29-1 with TRBJ1-1, with D hard to call. V lost 5 bases to trimming and J lost 8 bases, with 12 bases between them. Germline loops: CDR1 SQVTM, CDR2 ANQGSEA. The CDR3 has 11 residues. In DNA form, the CDR3 reads TGCAGCGTTTCAGTTATGGGCGAAGCTTTCTTT. Protein sequence: CSVSVMGEAFF.